The clone carrying this T cell receptor beta chain has only a few counts. Its cognate antigen is unknown. Sorted cells reached over 95% purity in every population. This CDR3 contains 15 residues. J lost 4 bases, V lost 4 bases, and 5 bases had no gene match. The germline V gene has CDR1 SGHRS and CDR2 YFSETQ. Of the isolated RNA, all was reverse transcribed, and so the sequenced material was expressed TCRB transcripts. The method was immunoSEQ multiplex PCR; TCRdb's version includes in-frame clones alone and lacks a portion of them. The sample lists more than 100,000 clones; over 15% were seen once. The sample is drawn from a study of beta chain features in type 1 diabetes. Study conclusions and caveats: When Type 1 diabetes patients were examined, their TCRB CDR3s proved moderately but significantly shorter in all four CD4+ subsets. The naive, central memory and Treg TCRB repertoires looked more alike in patients than they did in healthy donors.

The sequence came from a man between 25 and 39 years old with type 1 diabetes. This chain uses TRBV5-1 with TRBJ2-1, with 10 bases matching TRBD2. Specimen: central memory CD4+ T cells from blood. The CDR3 reads CASSPTSGAYNEQFF. As DNA, the CDR3 is TGCGCCAGCAGCCCTACTAGCGGGGCATACAATGAGCAGTTCTTC. Full variable domain (missing parts from reference TRBV5-1 and TRBJ2-1): KAGVTQTPRYLIKTRGQQVTLSCSPISGHRSVSWYQQTPGQGLQFLFEYFSETQRNKGNFPGRFSGRQFSNSRSEMNVSTLELGDSALYLCASSPTSGAYNEQFFGPGTRLTVL.